These 32 T cell receptor beta chains came from one sample sequenced in a study of CD8+CD57+ T cells in acquired aplastic anemia. TCR beta VDJ and CDR3 were profiled, and genomic DNA was the template. TCRdb recomputed calls from the reads with MiXCR, one row per CDR3 protein. The data show approximately 380,000 distinct CDR3 sequences, just under 70% seen once. The material sequenced was sorted CD4+, CD8+, or CD8+CD57+ T cells (not recorded which) from PBMCs. The receptors here all came from a human donor in good health, serving as a control.

This rearrangement joins TRBV9 to TRBJ2-3, with a possible D match to TRBD1 (6 bases). The germline V gene has CDR1 SGDLS and CDR2 YYNGEE. Trimming removed 5 bases from V and 9 bases from J, with 25 bases in between. This CDR3 has 16 amino acids. CDR3 amino acids: CASSEARRGLRETQYF. CDR3 bases: TGTGCCAGCAGTGAAGCGAGAAGGGGGTTAAGAGAAACGCAGTATTTT. The whole variable domain, filled in from reference TRBV9 and TRBJ2-3, reads DSGVTQTPKHLITATGQRVTLRCSPRSGDLSVYWYQQSLDQGLQFLIQYYNGEERAKGNILERFSAQQFPDLHSELNLSSLELGDSALYFCASSEARRGLRETQYFGPGTRLTVL.

The table lists this clonotype with many counts. The J gene is TRBJ1-1, the V gene TRBV5-8; 7 bases line up with TRBD1. The CDR3 contains 16 residues. Germline trimming cut 4 bases from V and 4 bases from J; bases unmatched to any gene: 13. The germline gives CDR1 SGHTS, CDR2 YDEGEE. In DNA, the CDR3 is TGTGCCAGCAGCCCGTTGACAGGGTTGGATGTCACTGAAGCTTTCTTT. This translates into CASSPLTGLDVTEAFF. Drawing the rest from reference TRBV5-8 and TRBJ1-1, the complete variable domain is EAGVTQSPTHLIKTRGQQATLRCSPISGHTSVYWYQQALGLGLQFLLWYDEGEERNRGNFPPRFSGRQFPNYSSELNVNALELEDSALYLCASSPLTGLDVTEAFFGQGTRLTVV.

This clonotype came up a few times. This rearrangement joins TRBV2 to TRBJ2-2; maybe TRBD1 (5 bases). Per germline, CDR1 SNHLY and CDR2 FYNNEI. The CDR3 is made up of 14 amino acids. With 6 bases removed from V and 5 bases from J, the gap between germline ends came to 13 bases. The CDR3 DNA follows: TGTGCCAGCAGCCGGCAGGGTGGGACCGGGGAGCTGTTTTTT. Protein sequence: CASSRQGGTGELFF.

This clonotype was detected only a few times. CDR3 region: CASSERQGHYGYTF. CDR3 in DNA: TGTGCCAGCAGTGAAAGACAGGGACACTATGGCTACACCTTC. This sequence joins TRBV6-5 and TRBJ1-2, with TRBD1 identical over 7 bases. This CDR3 is 14 amino acids long. The V gene's germline CDR1 is MNHEY and CDR2 SVGAGI. The V segment lost 5 bases and the J segment 3 bases; nucleotides outside the gene matches: 6.

At least ten counts were recorded for this clonotype. The chain has TRBV28 and TRBJ1-2; D is undetermined. Per the germline V gene, CDR1 is MDHEN and CDR2 is SYDVKM. Trimming cost V 5 bases and J 6 bases, with 16 bases left between them. This CDR3 spans 14 amino acids. The CDR3 loop reads CASSPYQDGDGYTF. In nucleotides, the CDR3 is TGTGCCAGCAGTCCCTATCAGGACGGCGATGGCTACACCTTC.

The CDR3 DNA sequence: TGTGCCAGCAGCTTAGGGACTCGGGCGAATGAGCAGTTCTTC. Protein product: CASSLGTRANEQFF. The V and J genes are TRBV5-4 and TRBJ2-1, with a tentative D call TRBD2 (6 bases). Germline lookup yields CDR1 SGHNT and CDR2 YYREEE (reference sequence). The CDR3 covers 14 residues. Trimming removed 2 bases from V and 7 bases from J, with 13 bases in between.

This clonotype was counted once. The genes are TRBV7-6 and TRBJ1-1; a possible D gene is TRBD1 (5 bases). The CDR3 is 15 residues long. The V and J ends lost 4 bases and 0 bases respectively, with 12 bases between them. Germline values: CDR1 SGHVS, CDR2 FNYEAQ. The CDR3 DNA reads TGTGCCAGCAGCTCCCGTGCAGGGTTGAACACTGAAGCTTTCTTT. It specifies CASSSRAGLNTEAFF. Using reference TRBV7-6 and TRBJ1-1 for the parts outside the CDR3, the full variable domain is GAGVSQSPRYKVTKRGQDVALRCDPISGHVSLYWYRQALGQGPEFLTYFNYEAQQDKSGLPNDRFSAERPEGSISTLTIQRTEQRDSAMYRCASSSRAGLNTEAFFGQGTRLTVV.

To note about this clonotype: One end of the junction fails to match germline, which may point to a read error. The rearrangement joins TRBV7-9 to TRBJ2-7, with TRBD2 matching 8 bases. The CDR3 loop spans 14 amino acids. The V gene's germline CDR1 is SEHNR and CDR2 FQNEAQ (reference sequence). CDR3 sequence: CASSATSAVYEQYF. For the CDR3, the DNA is TGCGCTAGCAGCGCGACTAGCGCAGTCTACGAGCAGTACTTC.

The chain carries TRBV6-2 or TRBV6-3 and TRBJ2-7; D not resolved. Germline CDR1 MNHEY, CDR2 SVGEGT. This CDR3 comprises 20 residues. Deletions cut 2 bases from V and 2 bases from J, with 28 bases between. The CDR3 loop is CASSYDPVNTLNHGPYEQYF. In nucleotides, the CDR3 is TGTGCCAGCAGTTACGACCCCGTAAACACGTTAAACCACGGGCCCTACGAGCAGTACTTC.

The chain recombines TRBV7-2 with TRBJ1-4; a weak D match, TRBD1 (5 bases). Germline assignment: CDR1 SGHTA and CDR2 FQGNSA. The ends were cut back, 3 bases at V and 6 bases at J, with 11 bases in the middle. There are 14 residues in the CDR3. This CDR3 reads CASSFGGGYEKLFF. For the CDR3, the DNA is TGTGCCAGCAGCTTCGGGGGGGGTTATGAAAAACTGTTTTTT.

With respect to this clonotype: A much larger clonotype is one base distant, so this may be a read error. The chain is built from TRBV6-6 and TRBJ2-1; D perhaps matches TRBD1 (6 bases). The CDR3 spans 14 residues. The germline V gene has CDR1 MNHNY and CDR2 SVGAGI (reference sequence). This CDR3 reads CASRPPWGQGEQSF. CDR3 coding DNA: TGTGCCAGCAGACCCCCATGGGGGCAAGGTGAGCAGTCCTTC.

The rearrangement links TRBV29-1 to TRBJ1-2, with D uncertain. The CDR3 has 11 amino acids. Germline V lookup: CDR1 SQVTM, CDR2 ANQGSEA. The V end was cut by 7 bases, the J end by 4 bases, with 10 bases between. The CDR3 region is CSAMESYGYTF. CDR3 in DNA: TGCAGCGCGATGGAGAGCTATGGCTACACCTTC.

On this clonotype itself: The limits of the CDR3 on the DNA are not certain, so only TCRdb's listed CDR3 is given. The chain couples TRBV9 to TRBJ2-1; the DNA was not compared with TRBD1, the D call given in the table. Including both end residues, the CDR3 is 14 amino acids long. CDR1 is SGDLS and CDR2 is YYNGEE in the germline V gene. CDR3: CASSVGQGATEAFF.

A remark on this clonotype: Since no conserved phenylalanine or tryptophan closes the CDR3, a read error is the likely cause. This chain uses TRBV4-2 with TRBJ1-2; D remains unclear. Trimming cost V 0 bases and J 7 bases, with 6 bases left between them. The CDR3 has 12 residues. The V gene's germline CDR1 is LGHNA and CDR2 YNFKEQ. The CDR3 loop is CASSQEKAGYTV. CDR3 coding DNA: TGTGCCAGCAGCCAAGAGAAGGCTGGCTACACCGTC.

Details on this clonotype: Here the CDR3 omits its conserved ending phenylalanine or tryptophan, so a read error is the likely source. The limits of the CDR3 on the DNA are not certain, so only TCRdb's listed CDR3 is given. The chain is built from TRBV9 and TRBJ1-4; the DNA was not used to check the table's D call, TRBD1. The germline gives CDR1 SGDLS, CDR2 YYNGEE. The CDR3 length equals 12 residues, ends included. The CDR3: CASRAYARNAPL.

This chain links TRBV6-5 with TRBJ1-1; D remains unclear. CDR1 is MNHEY and CDR2 is SVGAGI in the germline V gene. V lost 8 bases and J 1 base, leaving 11 bases between the germline ends. CDR3 length: 13 residues. CDR3 coding DNA: TGTGCCAGCCTTAAGGGCGGGAACACTGAAGCTTTCTTT. Its translation: CASLKGGNTEAFF.

Concerning this clonotype itself: An end of the junction does not agree with germline; a read error may underlie this. The V and J genes are TRBV9 and TRBJ2-2; TRBD1 is a possible D gene (6 bases). Looked up from germline, CDR1 is SGDLS and CDR2 is YYNGEE. The CDR3 covers 14 residues. CDR3 sequence: CASSSGANSGELFF. CDR3 sequence (DNA): TGTGCCAGCAGCTCAGGGGCGAACTCCGGGGAGCTGTTTTTT.

The chain recombines TRBV19 with TRBJ1-3; 9 bases fit TRBD1. Germline V gene data show CDR1 as LNHDA and CDR2 as SQIVND (reference sequence). Germline trimming cut 4 bases from V and 4 bases from J; bases unmatched to any gene: 2. The CDR3 runs 14 residues. The CDR3, as DNA: TGTGCCAGTAGTAGGGGACAGGGCGGAAACACCATATATTTT. This encodes CASSRGQGGNTIYF.

As to this clonotype: A junction boundary mismatches the germline segment, possibly from a read error. V gene TRBV10-2 combines with J gene TRBJ2-7; D is undetermined. The CDR3 runs to 14 residues. Germline-derived CDR1 and CDR2 are WSHSY and SAAADI. CDR3 in amino acids: CASSLDPRFYELYF. Written as DNA, the CDR3 is TGCGCCAGCAGCTTGGACCCGCGCTTCTACGAGCTGTACTTC.

The chain recombines TRBV19 with TRBJ2-5, with D tentatively TRBD1 or TRBD2 (5 bases each). CDR1 and CDR2 (germline): LNHDA, SQIVND (reference sequence). Deletions cut 6 bases from V and 2 bases from J, with 16 bases between. CDR3 length: 15 residues. CDR3 in amino acids: CASRKGQRAQETQYF. The CDR3, as DNA: TGTGCCAGTAGAAAGGGGCAGAGGGCTCAAGAGACCCAGTACTTC.

The table lists this clonotype with many counts. This chain connects TRBV5-1 to TRBJ1-6; D call uncertain. The ends were cut back, 4 bases at V and 0 bases at J, with 8 bases in the middle. Germline CDR1 and CDR2: SGHRS and YFSETQ. The CDR3 extends over 15 amino acids. The CDR3 coding sequence is TGCGCCAGCAGCCTGGAGAGCTCCTATAATTCACCCCTCCACTTT. It yields the protein CASSLESSYNSPLHF. The full variable domain, rest sourced from reference TRBV5-1 and TRBJ1-6, is KAGVTQTPRYLIKTRGQQVTLSCSPISGHRSVSWYQQTPGQGLQFLFEYFSETQRNKGNFPGRFSGRQFSNSRSEMNVSTLELGDSALYLCASSLESSYNSPLHFGNGTRLTVT.

The chain recombines TRBV20-1 with TRBJ2-3, with TRBD1 as a possible D gene (5 bases). Trimming took off 1 base at V and 2 bases at J, with 13 bases between the two ends. The CDR3 runs 15 residues. Germline V gene data show CDR1 as DFQATT and CDR2 as SNEGSKA (reference sequence). CDR3 amino acids: CSARAYDRTTDTQYF. The DNA of the CDR3 is TGCAGTGCTAGAGCGTACGACAGAACCACAGATACGCAGTATTTT.

This clonotype was seen once. This chain links TRBV9 with TRBJ2-7; 12 positions agree with TRBD1. The ends lost 0 bases at V and 5 bases at J; junction bases unmatched: 3. The germline V gene encodes CDR1 SGDLS and CDR2 YYNGEE. This CDR3 region has 15 residues. Here the CDR3 reads CASSVAGQGANEQYF. The CDR3 DNA reads TGTGCCAGCAGCGTAGCGGGACAGGGGGCCAACGAGCAGTACTTC.

This clonotype was counted a single time. At one of its ends the junction is not consistent with the germline gene, which may arise from a read error. The chain is built from TRBV9 and TRBJ1-2, with 8 bases that match TRBD1. The CDR3 consists of 17 residues. From germline, CDR1 is SGDLS and CDR2 YYNGEE. The CDR3 spells CASSPRLGGQANYGYTF. In nucleotides, the CDR3 is TGTGCCAGCAGCCCCCGCCTCGGGGGACAGGCTAACTATGGTTACACCTTC.

Remarks on this clonotype: A junction boundary mismatches the germline segment, possibly from a read error. The CDR3 is CASSAEWGSVYEQYF. The CDR3 region has the DNA TGCGCCAGCAGCGCTGAGTGGGGGTCCGTCTACGAGCAGTACTTC. V usage is TRBV15 and J usage is TRBJ2-7; the D call may be TRBD1 or TRBD2 (5 bases each). The CDR3 is 15 residues long. The germline CDR1 and CDR2 sequences are LNHNV and YYDKDF (reference sequence).

The table lists this clonotype with a count of one. The conserved phenylalanine or tryptophan is not found at the CDR3 terminus, so this likely reflects a read error. This sequence joins TRBV2 and TRBJ2-6, with a possible D match to TRBD1 (5 bases). Germline CDR1 SNHLY, CDR2 FYNNEI. The CDR3 extends over 14 amino acids. The CDR3 DNA is TGTGCCAGCAGTCGGTCCCCTGGGGCCAACGACCTGACTGTT. Encoded protein: CASSRSPGANDLTV.

The chain couples TRBV7-9 to TRBJ1-5; D may be TRBD1 (6 bases). The CDR3 contains 15 residues. The germline V gene encodes CDR1 SEHNR and CDR2 FQNEAQ (reference sequence). V shed 4 bases and J shed 3 bases, with 13 bases lying between them. For the CDR3, the DNA is TGTGCCAGCAGCTCGGACAGTTTCCTCAATCAGCCCCAGCATTTT. Residues: CASSSDSFLNQPQHF.

For this clonotype: One junction end disagrees with the germline gene, perhaps due to a read error. This chain's CDR3 is CASSLRPRDTQYFF. The CDR3, as DNA: TGTGCCAGCAGTTTGAGACCGCGGGATACGCAGTATTTTTTC. The gene calls are TRBV7-2 and TRBJ2-7; perhaps TRBD2 as D (6 bases). The CDR3 runs to 14 residues. From germline, CDR1 is SGHTA and CDR2 FQGNSA.

This clonotype was recorded at least ten times. V usage is TRBV11-2 and J usage is TRBJ1-1, with 8 bases that match TRBD1. Germline V gives CDR1 SGHAT, CDR2 FQNNGV. This CDR3 has 15 amino acids. The V gene end was trimmed by 5 bases and the J gene end by 1 base; junction bases not matched to a gene: 6. The DNA for the CDR3 is TGTGCCAGCAGCCGACGGACAGGGCGGAACACTGAAGCTTTCTTT. Protein product: CASSRRTGRNTEAFF.

In its sample, this clonotype was seen many times. CDR3 nucleotide sequence: TGCAGTGCTAGAGAGGAGCGGCAATATACTAGCTCCTACGAGCAGTACTTC. It is translated as CSAREERQYTSSYEQYF. V gene TRBV20-1 combines with J gene TRBJ2-7; D perhaps matches TRBD2 (5 bases). Germline CDR1 and CDR2: DFQATT and SNEGSKA (reference sequence). The CDR3 loop spans 17 amino acids. Trimming cost V 0 bases and J 0 bases, with 18 bases left between them.

The J gene is TRBJ2-3, the V gene TRBV6-1; TRBD2 is a possible D gene (5 bases). Germline lookup yields CDR1 MNHNS and CDR2 SASEGT. The CDR3 spans 15 residues. The V end was cut by 10 bases, the J end by 2 bases, with 19 bases between. The CDR3 sequence is CATFDWTGNTDTQYF. As DNA, the CDR3 is TGTGCCACCTTCGATTGGACGGGGAACACAGATACGCAGTATTTT.

The V call is TRBV5-1, the J call TRBJ2-5; D remains unclear. The V gene's germline CDR1 is SGHRS and CDR2 YFSETQ. The CDR3 consists of 17 residues. The V and J ends lost 0 bases and 2 bases respectively, with 17 bases between them. CDR3 nucleotides: TGCGCCAGCAGCTTGGAAGGGTCTGGAAAGAGACAAGAGACCCAGTACTTC. Protein product: CASSLEGSGKRQETQYF.